A selection of T cell receptor beta chains follows, all from one sample in a study of cytomegalovirus exposure and HLA in healthy donors. Assay: immunoSEQ multiplex PCR; the TCRdb copy retains only in-frame clones and omits some. The repertoire holds about 170,000 clones, with approximately 80% as singletons. Sequenced sample: PBMCs. The source is a woman aged 50 to 65 in good health and CMV-seropositive. The CDR3 runs from the conserved cysteine through the conserved F or W. Each record gives: J gene, V gene, clone size, D gene, CDR3 DNA, CDR3 protein. D genes are given only for firm matches. Clone size is stated in some rows and not others, as once, few, many or a class when expanded.

TRBJ2-7 | TRBV5-1 | . | TRBD2 | TGCGCCAGCAGCGCGACTAGCGCACCCTCCTACGAGCAGTACTTC | CASSATSAPSYEQYF
TRBJ1-2 | TRBV23-1 | . | . | TGCGCCAGCAGTCAATCGCGTGGTAACAGGGATCACTATGGCTACACCTTC | CASSQSRGNRDHYGYTF
TRBJ2-2 | TRBV5-4 | . | TRBD1 | TGTGCCAGCAGCGGCTCGGGACAGGCGAACACCGGGGAGCTGTTTTTT | CASSGSGQANTGELFF
TRBJ1-1 | TRBV7-9 | . | TRBD1 | TGTTCCAGCAGCGGACAGGGGGCAGGCGCTTTCTTT | CSSSGQGAGAFF
TRBJ2-1 | TRBV11-3 | . | TRBD1 | TGTGCCAGCAGCTTCGGGACAGGGTCCTACAATGAGCAGTTCTTC | CASSFGTGSYNEQFF
TRBJ1-2 | TRBV27 | . | TRBD1 | TGTGCCAGCAGTTCGTGGCAGGGGGCAGGGTATGGCTACACCTTC | CASSSWQGAGYGYTF
TRBJ1-4 | TRBV5-1 | . | . | TGCGCCAGCAGCTTGGCCGGGGGGGACAATGAAAAACTGTTTTTT | CASSLAGGDNEKLFF
TRBJ2-7 | TRBV30 | . | . | TGTGCCTGGAGTGTACAGTCCTACGAGCAGTACTTC | CAWSVQSYEQYF
TRBJ2-3 | TRBV28 | . | TRBD2 | TGTGCCAGCAGTTTATGGCCTAGCGGGAGGTTTACAGATACGCAGTATTTT | CASSLWPSGRFTDTQYF
TRBJ2-1 | TRBV7-6 | . | TRBD1 | TGTGCCAGCAGCTTAGTCGGGACAGGACCCTACAATGAGCAGTTCTTC | CASSLVGTGPYNEQFF
TRBJ2-2 | TRBV19 | few | TRBD2 | TGTGCCAGTAGCGCGGGGCTAGCGGGAGTCCGCACCGGGGAGCTGTTTTTT | CASSAGLAGVRTGELFF
TRBJ2-2 | TRBV18 | . | . | TGTGCCAGCTCACCAAGCACGGGCACCGGGGAGCTGTTTTTT | CASSPSTGTGELFF
TRBJ2-7 | TRBV28 | . | . | TGTGCCAGCAGCGAACGGTACGAGCAGTACTTC | CASSERYEQYF
TRBJ2-5 | TRBV27 | . | . | TGTGCCAGCAGTCCCTGGTGGACAGAACAACAAGAGACCCAGTACTTC | CASSPWWTEQQETQYF
TRBJ1-2 | TRBV29-1 | . | . | TGCAGCGTTGTAGTTGGCAGGAACTACACCTTC | CSVVVGRNYTF
TRBJ2-1 | TRBV28 | . | TRBD2 | TGTGCCAGCAGTGCCCGGACTAGCGGGAGCAATGAGCAGTTCTTC | CASSARTSGSNEQFF
TRBJ2-7 | TRBV19 | . | TRBD2 | TGTGCCAGTAGTACTAGCGGGGGGACCTACGAGCAGTACTTC | CASSTSGGTYEQYF
TRBJ2-7 | TRBV10-3 | . | . | TGTGCCATCAGTGAGGGAGGTCGGTACCCCTACGAGCAGTACTTC | CAISEGGRYPYEQYF
TRBJ1-1 | TRBV6-5 | . | . | TGTGCCAGCAGTTACGCAGATAACACTGAAGCTTTCTTT | CASSYADNTEAFF
TRBJ2-1 | TRBV18 | . | TRBD2 | TGTGCCAGCTCACCATTACTAGCGGGAGAGGGCGGTGAGCAGTTCTTC | CASSPLLAGEGGEQFF
TRBJ1-1 | TRBV2 | . | TRBD1 | TGTGCCAGCAGTGTCCGGGACAGGGGCACTGAAGCTTTCTTT | CASSVRDRGTEAFF
TRBJ1-1 | TRBV5-1 | once | . | TGCGCCAGCAGCTACGACGGGACACTGGAAGCTTTCTTT | CASSYDGTLEAFF
TRBJ1-6 | TRBV2 | . | . | TGTGCCAGCGGCCCTTTTGGCAGCTCCTATAATTCACCCCTCCACTTT | CASGPFGSSYNSPLHF
TRBJ1-5 | TRBV27 | . | . | TGTGCCAGCAGTTTATCGGGGGCGGGAGCCCAGCATTTT | CASSLSGAGAQHF
TRBJ2-2 | TRBV19 | . | . | TGTGCCAGTAGTATAGGACTCGTCACCGGGGAGCTGTTTTTT | CASSIGLVTGELFF
TRBJ2-3 | TRBV7-6 | . | . | TGTGCCAGCAGCTTAACAGGGAAGAGCACAGATACGCAGTATTTT | CASSLTGKSTDTQYF
TRBJ1-6 | TRBV6-5 | . | . | TGTGCCAGCAGTTACTCCTGGGAGGGGAGTTCACCCCTCCACTTT | CASSYSWEGSSPLHF
TRBJ2-1 | TRBV5-1 | . | TRBD2 | TGCGCCAGCAGCTTGGCCCCTAGCGGTACCTACAATGAGCAGTTCTTC | CASSLAPSGTYNEQFF
TRBJ2-5 | TRBV5-1 | . | . | TGCGCCAGCAGCTTGGCCCCTATTGGGGCGGATGAGACCCAGTACTTC | CASSLAPIGADETQYF
TRBJ1-5 | TRBV10-3 | . | . | TGTGCCATCAGTGAGTCTTCCGGGGGGATGGGGCCCCAGCATTTT | CAISESSGGMGPQHF
TRBJ2-7 | TRBV15 | . | TRBD1 | TGTGCCACCAGCACGGACAGGGAATTAGGGGAGCAGTACTTC | CATSTDRELGEQYF
TRBJ2-1 | TRBV4-3 | . | . | TGCGCCAGCAGCCGACCTACTAGCAAGGGCGAGCAGTTCTTC | CASSRPTSKGEQFF
TRBJ2-7 | TRBV7-2 | . | . | TGTGCCAGCGTCGGGTCCTACGAGCAGTACTTC | CASVGSYEQYF
TRBJ2-3 | TRBV6-6 | . | . | TGTGCCAGTATAAGCGGTTCCACAGATACGCGGTATTTT | CASISGSTDTRYF
TRBJ2-7 | TRBV11-2 | . | . | TGTGCCAGCAGCTGGAGCTCCTACGAGCAGTACTTC | CASSWSSYEQYF
TRBJ1-5 | TRBV16 | . | TRBD1 | TGTGCCAGCAGCTCTGACAGGGGCTATCAGCCCCAGCATTTT | CASSSDRGYQPQHF
TRBJ2-5 | TRBV5-1 | once | . | TGCGCCAGCAGCTCGCAGTTCCTCCAAGAGACCCAGTACTTC | CASSSQFLQETQYF
TRBJ2-1 | TRBV6-5 | . | . | TGTGCCAGCAGGACCGGGACACCCTACAATGAGCAGTTCTTC | CASRTGTPYNEQFF
TRBJ2-3 | TRBV19 | . | TRBD1 | TGTGCCAGTACAGGGGGTGACAGGGGCCACCCTTCCACAGATACGCAGTATTTT | CASTGGDRGHPSTDTQYF
TRBJ1-1 | TRBV6-6 | . | . | TGTGCCAGCAGTTACTCCTGGGAGGGAGCTTTCTTT | CASSYSWEGAFF
TRBJ1-3 | TRBV7-2 | . | TRBD1 | TGTGCCAGCAGCTCGCAGGGGGCATCCGGAAACACCATATATTTT | CASSSQGASGNTIYF
TRBJ1-4 | TRBV25-1 | . | TRBD1 | TGTGCCAGCAGTGAATTCCTTGCAGGGGGTAGTGAAAAACTGTTTTTT | CASSEFLAGGSEKLFF
TRBJ2-3 | TRBV7-3 | . | . | TGTGCCAGCAGCTTTACAGGCCCCCCCACAGATACGCAGTATTTT | CASSFTGPPTDTQYF
TRBJ2-3 | TRBV5-1 | . | . | TGCGCCAGCAGTCCAATTACTAGCACAGATACGCAGTATTTT | CASSPITSTDTQYF
TRBJ2-7 | TRBV5-1 | . | TRBD1 | TGCGCCAGCAGCTTGGTGGGACAGGGAACGGGAGAGCAGTACTTC | CASSLVGQGTGEQYF
TRBJ1-1 | TRBV7-2 | . | . | TGTGCCAGTGGGCCAGTATCTTTGAACACTGAAGCTTTCTTT | CASGPVSLNTEAFF
TRBJ2-7 | TRBV7-5 | . | . | TGTGCCAGAAGCTTGAGACAGAGGAGCTCCTACGAGCAGTACTTC | CARSLRQRSSYEQYF